The source of this T cell receptor (beta chain) is a study of identifying expanded T cells in peripheral blood (dated by TCRdb to about 2019). Regarding the complete study: Four technical replicates, made by sequencing separate aliquots from the same pool of genomic DNA, were compared pairwise. Results and caveats for the whole study, not just this receptor: The binomial model flagged approximately 1.2 differentially abundant clones between technical replicates, compared with approximately 16 over about 2 weeks and 19 over around four weeks. In all healthy donors, the variance in clone template counts between samples taken roughly 14 days apart rose significantly as total template count increased. Across all healthy-donor time intervals, the beta-binomial model significantly lowered both the number of clones called differentially abundant and the false-positive rate. It was expected by the authors that biological variance in healthy repertoires might increase further over much longer intervals, such as months to years.

Note on this clone: Its antigen is currently not known. The input lacks base qualities; no much larger clone sits a single base away.

Cut back by 5 bases and 6 bases, the V and J ends lie 14 bases apart. Via the germline V gene, CDR1 is MGHRA and CDR2 YSYEKL. Measured from the cysteine to the phenylalanine, the CDR3 is 14 residues long. Kept here is only the CDR3 DNA, which spans 42 bases and is read in frame from base 1. The immunoSEQ Assay, which uses bias-controlled multiplex PCR amplification of genomic DNA, was used to profile TCRbeta CDR3 regions. In the original analysis: To quantify the absolute abundance of each unique TCRbeta CDR3 region, the sequences were collapsed and filtered. Differential abundance was tested with two models: a binomial (Fisher-equivalent) model and a beta-binomial model that adds time-dependent variance fitted from healthy donors. Clones with fewer than 5 combined templates were removed, and differential abundance was called for clones with a Benjamini-Hochberg FDR below 0.01. The form v = (b*log(k)+a)^2 was used to model beta-binomial variance as a function of total template count across the two samples. In its TCRdb copy, this immuneACCESS table keeps in-frame sequences only and misses some clones. Where compared with another copy, unresolved V genes explain less than half of these, and the others have no known cause. V and J calls and clone size come straight from that table; D and trimming were deduced from the DNA. Counted in this sample were over 65,000 clones; roughly 90% of them appeared once. The ten biggest clones cover 7.3% of the sample.

No immune events, such as infections, were documented for the healthy donors during the collection period. Time-dependent variance in a beta-binomial model of T-cell clone differential abundance was calibrated using healthy-donor blood repertoires as a training cohort. There were around ten healthy donors in the training cohort, of whom 3 were female and 7 were male. The donors were between roughly 25 and 70 years old, with an average age of about 40 years. Obtained from a commercial supplier, whole blood was collected from each healthy donor at three time points set around two weeks apart. Genomic DNA was extracted from unsorted whole blood for immunosequencing.

Sample: blood. The chain couples TRBV4-1 to TRBJ1-5; a weak D assignment points to TRBD1 (6 bases agree). This clonotype was obtained from a person between 18 and 75 years old in good health. The nucleotide sequence is given as TGCGCCAGCAGCGGACGAACAGGGATTCAGCCCCAGCATTTT. Its coded protein is CASSGRTGIQPQHF.